The T cell receptor beta chain described here comes from a study of blood T cell repertoires in COVID-19. Study-wide context: Samples of COVID-19 (acute and convalescent) were obtained from the United States, Italy and Spain. Sources were T cells, B-cell-depleted T cells, or PBMCs; the material itself was cDNA or gDNA.

Trimming took 2 bases from V and 5 from J, leaving 19 bases between them. Germline lookup yields CDR1 MNHEY and CDR2 SMNVEV (reference sequence). CDR3 length equals 16 residues. Original handling: Nucleated cell number was recorded as an estimate derived from reference gene primer amplification. The data were produced by immunoSEQ multiplex PCR, yet TCRdb's version contains in-frame clones alone and is incomplete. The V and J calls and clone size come from that table; D and trimming were worked out from the DNA. Among roughly 250,000 clones listed, about 80% were seen once. In this sample, this clone turned up a few times.

This sequence was found in an elderly woman with acute or convalescent COVID-19. This sequence joins TRBV27 and TRBJ2-7, with D possibly matching TRBD2 (5 bases). The sequencing sample was made of peripheral blood. CDR3 coding DNA: TGTGCCAGCAGTTTAGGCGGACTGTCGGGGTTTAACGAGCAGTACTTC. It yields the protein CASSLGGLSGFNEQYF.